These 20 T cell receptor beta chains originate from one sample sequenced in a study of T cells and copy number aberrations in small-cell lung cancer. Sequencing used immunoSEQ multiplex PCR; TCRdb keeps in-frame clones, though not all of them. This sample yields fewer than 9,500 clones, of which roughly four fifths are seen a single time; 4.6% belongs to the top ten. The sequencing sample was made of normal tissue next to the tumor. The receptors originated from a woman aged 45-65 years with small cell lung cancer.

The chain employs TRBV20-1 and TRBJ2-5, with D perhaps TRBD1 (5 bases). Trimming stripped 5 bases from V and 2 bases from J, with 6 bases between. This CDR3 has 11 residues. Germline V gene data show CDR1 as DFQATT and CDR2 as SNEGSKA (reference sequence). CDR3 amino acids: CSAGHQETQYF. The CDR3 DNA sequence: TGCAGTGCTGGACATCAAGAGACCCAGTACTTC.

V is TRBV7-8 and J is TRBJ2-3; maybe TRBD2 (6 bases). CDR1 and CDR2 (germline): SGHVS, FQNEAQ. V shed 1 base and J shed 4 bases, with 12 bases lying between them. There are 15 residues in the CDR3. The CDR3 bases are TGTGCCAGCAGCTTAGTCGGGGGAAGGGCAGATACGCAGTATTTT. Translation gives CASSLVGGRADTQYF.

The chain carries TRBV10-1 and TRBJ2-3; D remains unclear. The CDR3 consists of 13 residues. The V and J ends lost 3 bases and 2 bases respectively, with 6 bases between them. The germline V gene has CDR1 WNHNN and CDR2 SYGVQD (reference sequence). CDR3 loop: CASSDRFTDTQYF. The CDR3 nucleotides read TGCGCCAGCAGTGACAGATTCACAGATACGCAGTATTTT.

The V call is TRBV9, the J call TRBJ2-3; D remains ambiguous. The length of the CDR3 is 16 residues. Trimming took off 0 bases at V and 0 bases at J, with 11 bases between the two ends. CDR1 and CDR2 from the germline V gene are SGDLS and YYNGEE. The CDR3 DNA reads TGTGCCAGCAGCGTAGGGTCAGAGATAAGCACAGATACGCAGTATTTT. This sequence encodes CASSVGSEISTDTQYF.

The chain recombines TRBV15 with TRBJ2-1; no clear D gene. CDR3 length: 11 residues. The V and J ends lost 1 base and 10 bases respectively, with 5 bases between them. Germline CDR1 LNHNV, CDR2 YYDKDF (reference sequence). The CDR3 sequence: CATSRGREQFF. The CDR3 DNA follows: TGTGCCACCAGCAGAGGCCGGGAGCAGTTCTTC.

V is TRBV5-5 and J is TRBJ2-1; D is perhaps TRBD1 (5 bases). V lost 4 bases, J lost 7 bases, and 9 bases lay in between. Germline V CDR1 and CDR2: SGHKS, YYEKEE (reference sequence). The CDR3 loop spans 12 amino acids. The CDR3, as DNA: TGTGCCAGCAGCGGACATATGAATGAGCAGTTCTTC. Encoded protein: CASSGHMNEQFF.

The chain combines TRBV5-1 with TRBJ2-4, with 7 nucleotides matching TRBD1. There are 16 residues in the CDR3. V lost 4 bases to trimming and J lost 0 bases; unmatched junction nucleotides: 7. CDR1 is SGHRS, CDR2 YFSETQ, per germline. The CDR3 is CASSQRQGEAKNIQYF. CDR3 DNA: TGCGCCAGCAGCCAAAGACAGGGCGAAGCCAAAAACATTCAGTACTTC.

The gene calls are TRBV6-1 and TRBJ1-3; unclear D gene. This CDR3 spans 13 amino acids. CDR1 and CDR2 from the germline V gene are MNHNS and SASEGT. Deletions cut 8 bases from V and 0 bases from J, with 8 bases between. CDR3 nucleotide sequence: TGTGCCAGCGCGGCTACCTCTGGAAACACCATATATTTT. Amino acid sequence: CASAATSGNTIYF.

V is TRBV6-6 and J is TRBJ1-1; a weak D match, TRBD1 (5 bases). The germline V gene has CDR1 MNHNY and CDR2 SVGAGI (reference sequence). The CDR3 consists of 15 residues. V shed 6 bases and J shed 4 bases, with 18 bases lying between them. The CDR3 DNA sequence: TGTGCCAGCAGGGACTGGGGGTCTGAAACCACTGAAGCTTTCTTT. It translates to CASRDWGSETTEAFF.

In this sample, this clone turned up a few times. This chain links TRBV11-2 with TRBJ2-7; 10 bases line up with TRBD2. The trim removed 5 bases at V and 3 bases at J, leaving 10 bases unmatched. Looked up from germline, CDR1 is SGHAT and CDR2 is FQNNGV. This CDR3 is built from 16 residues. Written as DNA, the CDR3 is TGTGCCAGCAGCAGGGCTAGCGGGAGTAGTTACTACGAGCAGTACTTC. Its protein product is CASSRASGSSYYEQYF. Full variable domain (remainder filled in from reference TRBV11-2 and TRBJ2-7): EAGVAQSPRYKIIEKRQSVAFWCNPISGHATLYWYQQILGQGPKLLIQFQNNGVVDDSQLPKDRFSAERLKGVDSTLKIQPAKLEDSAVYLCASSRASGSSYYEQYFGPGTRLTVT.

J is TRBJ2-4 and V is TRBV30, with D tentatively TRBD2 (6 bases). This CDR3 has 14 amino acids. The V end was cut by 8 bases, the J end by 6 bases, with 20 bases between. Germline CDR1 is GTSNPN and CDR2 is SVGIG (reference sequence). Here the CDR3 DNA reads TGTGCCCAACAAGCGGCCCCCGGGGGAAACATTCAGTACTTC. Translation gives CAQQAAPGGNIQYF.

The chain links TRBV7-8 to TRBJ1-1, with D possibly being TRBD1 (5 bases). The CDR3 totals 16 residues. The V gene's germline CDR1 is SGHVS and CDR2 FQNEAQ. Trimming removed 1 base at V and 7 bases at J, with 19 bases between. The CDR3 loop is CASSLGWGRVSGEAFF. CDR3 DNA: TGTGCCAGCAGCTTAGGGTGGGGCAGGGTATCTGGTGAAGCTTTCTTT. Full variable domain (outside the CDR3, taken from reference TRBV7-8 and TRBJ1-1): GAGVSQSPRYKVAKRGQDVALRCDPISGHVSLFWYQQALGQGPEFLTYFQNEAQLDKSGLPSDRFFAERPEGSVSTLKIQRTQQEDSAVYLCASSLGWGRVSGEAFFGQGTRLTVV.

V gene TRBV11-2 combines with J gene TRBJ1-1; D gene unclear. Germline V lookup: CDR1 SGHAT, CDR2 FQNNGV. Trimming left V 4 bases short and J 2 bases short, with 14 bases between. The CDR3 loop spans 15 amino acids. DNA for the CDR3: TGTGCCAGCAGCTCGAGGCTAGGAGCTAACACTGAAGCTTTCTTT. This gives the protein CASSSRLGANTEAFF. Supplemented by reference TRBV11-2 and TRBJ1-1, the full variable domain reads EAGVAQSPRYKIIEKRQSVAFWCNPISGHATLYWYQQILGQGPKLLIQFQNNGVVDDSQLPKDRFSAERLKGVDSTLKIQPAKLEDSAVYLCASSSRLGANTEAFFGQGTRLTVV.

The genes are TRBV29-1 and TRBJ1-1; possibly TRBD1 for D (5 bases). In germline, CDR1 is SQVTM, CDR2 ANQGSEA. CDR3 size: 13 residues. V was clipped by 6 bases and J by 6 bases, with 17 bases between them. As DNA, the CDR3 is TGCAGCGTATGGGGTACGCGAGGGGCTGAAGCTTTCTTT. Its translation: CSVWGTRGAEAFF.

The CDR3 loop reads CSVPGVNEQFF. The CDR3 coding sequence is TGCAGCGTACCAGGGGTGAATGAGCAGTTCTTC. This sequence joins TRBV29-1 and TRBJ2-1, with TRBD1 as a possible D gene (6 bases). This CDR3 contains 11 residues. Germline lookup yields CDR1 SQVTM and CDR2 ANQGSEA. V was cut by 6 bases and J by 7 bases, with 10 bases left in between.

In DNA form, the CDR3 reads TGTGCCAGCAGTTCCCGGGACAACTCCTACGAGCAGTACTTC. Encoded protein: CASSSRDNSYEQYF. The chain is built from TRBV27 and TRBJ2-7, with D tentatively TRBD1 (6 bases). V was pared by 4 bases and J by 0 bases, with 10 bases between. Germline CDR1 MNHEY, CDR2 SMNVEV (reference sequence). The CDR3 contains 14 residues.

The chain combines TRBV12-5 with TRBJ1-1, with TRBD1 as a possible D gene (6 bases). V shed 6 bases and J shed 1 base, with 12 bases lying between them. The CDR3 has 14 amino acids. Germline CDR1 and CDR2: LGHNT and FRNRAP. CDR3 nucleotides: TGTGCTAGTGGCCCGGACAGAGAGAACACTGAAGCTTTCTTT. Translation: CASGPDRENTEAFF.

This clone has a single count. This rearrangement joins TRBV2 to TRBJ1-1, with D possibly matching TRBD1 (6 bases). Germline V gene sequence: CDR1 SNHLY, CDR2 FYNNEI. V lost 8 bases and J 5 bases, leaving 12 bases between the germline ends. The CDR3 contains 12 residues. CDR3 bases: TGTGCCAGCCTAGGGGGTTGGACTGAAGCTTTCTTT. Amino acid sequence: CASLGGWTEAFF.

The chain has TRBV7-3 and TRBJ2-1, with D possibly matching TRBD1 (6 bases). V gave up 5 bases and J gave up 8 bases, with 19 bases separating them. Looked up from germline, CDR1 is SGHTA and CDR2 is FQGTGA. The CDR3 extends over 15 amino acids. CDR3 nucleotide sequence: TGTGCCAGCAGCCTGGGCCTAGCTAAGGGGGATGAGCAGTTCTTC. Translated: CASSLGLAKGDEQFF.

The CDR3 DNA reads as TGTGCCAGCAGTACAGGACTAGTAGGCGATGAGCAGTTCTTC. Translation: CASSTGLVGDEQFF. The chain links TRBV7-3 to TRBJ2-1, with 7 bases that match TRBD2. The CDR3 totals 14 residues. Germline CDR1 SGHTA, CDR2 FQGTGA. Trimming cost V 6 bases and J 8 bases; bases outside gene matches: 10.